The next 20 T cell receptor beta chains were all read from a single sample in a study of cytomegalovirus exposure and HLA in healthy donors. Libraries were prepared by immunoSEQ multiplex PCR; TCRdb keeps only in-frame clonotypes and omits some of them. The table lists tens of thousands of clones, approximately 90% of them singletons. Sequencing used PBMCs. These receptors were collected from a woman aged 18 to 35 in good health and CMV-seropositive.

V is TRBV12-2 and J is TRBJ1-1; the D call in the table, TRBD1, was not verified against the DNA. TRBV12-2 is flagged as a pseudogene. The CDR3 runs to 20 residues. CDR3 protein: CASRRQKSRRQKFMNTEAFF. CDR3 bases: TGTGCAAGTCGCAGACAAAAGTCACGTCGACAGAAGTTTATGAACACTGAAGCTTTCTTT.

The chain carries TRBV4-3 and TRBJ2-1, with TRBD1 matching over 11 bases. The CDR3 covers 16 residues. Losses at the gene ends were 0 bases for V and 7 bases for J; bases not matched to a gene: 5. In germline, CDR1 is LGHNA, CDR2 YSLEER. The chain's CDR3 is CASSQEPGQGGNEQFF. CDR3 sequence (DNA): TGCGCCAGCAGCCAAGAACCGGGACAGGGGGGAAATGAGCAGTTCTTC.

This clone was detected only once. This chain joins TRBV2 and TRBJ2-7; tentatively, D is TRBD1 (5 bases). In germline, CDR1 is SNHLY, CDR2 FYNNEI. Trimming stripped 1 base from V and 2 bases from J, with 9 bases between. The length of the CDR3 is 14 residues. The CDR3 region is CASSEGRAPYEQYF. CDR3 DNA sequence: TGTGCCAGCAGTGAAGGCAGGGCGCCCTACGAGCAGTACTTC.

As DNA, the CDR3 is TGTGCCAGCAGCCCCGGACAGGGGTCAGATACGCAGTATTTT. Translated, it gives CASSPGQGSDTQYF. The V call is TRBV9, the J call TRBJ2-3; TRBD1 agrees at 9 bases. Looked up from germline, CDR1 is SGDLS and CDR2 is YYNGEE. This CDR3 is built from 14 residues. After removal of 4 bases from V and 4 bases from J, the junction contained 4 bases not matched to a gene.

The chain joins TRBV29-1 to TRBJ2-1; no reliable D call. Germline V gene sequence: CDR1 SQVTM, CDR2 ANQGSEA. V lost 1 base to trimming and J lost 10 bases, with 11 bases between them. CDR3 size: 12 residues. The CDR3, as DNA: TGCAGCGTTGAAGTTAGGCGGTTCGAGCAGTTCTTC. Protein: CSVEVRRFEQFF.

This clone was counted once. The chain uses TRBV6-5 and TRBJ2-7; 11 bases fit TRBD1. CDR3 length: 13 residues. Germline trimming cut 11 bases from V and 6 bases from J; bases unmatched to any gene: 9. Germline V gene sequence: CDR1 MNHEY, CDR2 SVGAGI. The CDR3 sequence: CAASDRGHSEQYF. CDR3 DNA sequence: TGTGCCGCCTCGGACAGGGGGCATTCCGAGCAGTACTTC.

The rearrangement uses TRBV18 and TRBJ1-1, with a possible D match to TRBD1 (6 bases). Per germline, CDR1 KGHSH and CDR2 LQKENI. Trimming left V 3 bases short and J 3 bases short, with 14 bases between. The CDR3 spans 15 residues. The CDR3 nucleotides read TGTGCCAGCTCACCCAGGGGAGATGGGTACACTGAAGCTTTCTTT. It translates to CASSPRGDGYTEAFF. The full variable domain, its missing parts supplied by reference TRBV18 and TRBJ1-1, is NAGVMQNPRHLVRRRGQEARLRCSPMKGHSHVYWYRQLPEEGLKFMVYLQKENIIDESGMPKERFSAEFPKEGPSILRIQQVVRGDSAAYFCASSPRGDGYTEAFFGQGTRLTVV.

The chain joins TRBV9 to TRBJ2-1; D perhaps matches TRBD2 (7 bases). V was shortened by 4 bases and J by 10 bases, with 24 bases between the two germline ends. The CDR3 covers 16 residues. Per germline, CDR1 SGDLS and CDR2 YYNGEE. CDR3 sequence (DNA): TGTGCCAGCAGCCCCCGGGTCGCGGGGGCGGGATTGGAGCAGTTCTTC. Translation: CASSPRVAGAGLEQFF. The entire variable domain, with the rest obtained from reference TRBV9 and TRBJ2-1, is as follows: DSGVTQTPKHLITATGQRVTLRCSPRSGDLSVYWYQQSLDQGLQFLIQYYNGEERAKGNILERFSAQQFPDLHSELNLSSLELGDSALYFCASSPRVAGAGLEQFFGPGTRLTVL.

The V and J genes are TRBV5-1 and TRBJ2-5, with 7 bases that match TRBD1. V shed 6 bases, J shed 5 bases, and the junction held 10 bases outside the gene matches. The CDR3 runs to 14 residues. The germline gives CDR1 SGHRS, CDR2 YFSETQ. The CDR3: CASTGPQGTETQYF. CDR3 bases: TGCGCCAGCACTGGCCCACAGGGGACGGAGACCCAGTACTTC. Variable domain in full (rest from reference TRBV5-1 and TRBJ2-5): KAGVTQTPRYLIKTRGQQVTLSCSPISGHRSVSWYQQTPGQGLQFLFEYFSETQRNKGNFPGRFSGRQFSNSRSEMNVSTLELGDSALYLCASTGPQGTETQYFGPGTRLLVL.

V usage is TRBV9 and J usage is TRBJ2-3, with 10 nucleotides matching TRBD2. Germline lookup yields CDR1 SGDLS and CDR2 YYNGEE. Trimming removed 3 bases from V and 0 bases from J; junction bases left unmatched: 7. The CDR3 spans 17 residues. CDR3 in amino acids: CASSGTSGTPSTDTQYF. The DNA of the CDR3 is TGTGCCAGCAGCGGGACTAGCGGTACGCCTAGCACAGATACGCAGTATTTT.

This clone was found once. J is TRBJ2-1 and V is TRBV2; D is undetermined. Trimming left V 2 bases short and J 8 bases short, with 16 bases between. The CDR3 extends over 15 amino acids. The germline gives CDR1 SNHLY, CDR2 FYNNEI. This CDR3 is CASSERVVGLYEQFF. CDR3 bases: TGTGCCAGCAGTGAAAGAGTGGTGGGCCTTTATGAGCAGTTCTTC.

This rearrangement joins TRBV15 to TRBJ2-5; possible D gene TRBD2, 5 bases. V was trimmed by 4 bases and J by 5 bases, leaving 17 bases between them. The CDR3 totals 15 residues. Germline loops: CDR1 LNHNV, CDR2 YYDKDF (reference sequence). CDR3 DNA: TGTGCCACCAGCACTCGGGATGGAGGTGGGGAGACCCAGTACTTC. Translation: CATSTRDGGGETQYF.

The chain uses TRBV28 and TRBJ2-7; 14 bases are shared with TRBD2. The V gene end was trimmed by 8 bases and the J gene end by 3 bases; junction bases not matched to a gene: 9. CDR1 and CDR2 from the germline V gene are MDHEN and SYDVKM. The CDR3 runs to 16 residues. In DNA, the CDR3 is TGTGCCAGCGGGAGGGGGGGGACTAGCGGGAGCTACGAGCAGTACTTC. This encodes CASGRGGTSGSYEQYF.

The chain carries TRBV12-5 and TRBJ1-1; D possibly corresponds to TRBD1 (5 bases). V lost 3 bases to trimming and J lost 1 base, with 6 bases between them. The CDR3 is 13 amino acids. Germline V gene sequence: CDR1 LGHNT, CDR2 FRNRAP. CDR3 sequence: CASGLQENTEAFF. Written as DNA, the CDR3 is TGTGCTAGTGGTTTACAGGAGAACACTGAAGCTTTCTTT. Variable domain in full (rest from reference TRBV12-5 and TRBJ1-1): DARVTQTPRHKVTEMGQEVTMRCQPILGHNTVFWYRQTMMQGLELLAYFRNRAPLDDSGMPKDRFSAEMPDATLATLKIQPSEPRDSAVYFCASGLQENTEAFFGQGTRLTVV.

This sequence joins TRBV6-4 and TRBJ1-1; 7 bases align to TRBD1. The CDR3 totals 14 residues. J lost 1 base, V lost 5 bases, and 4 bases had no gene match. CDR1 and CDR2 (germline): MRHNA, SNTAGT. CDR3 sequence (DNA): TGTGCCAGCAGTCCCGGGACAGAGAACACTGAAGCTTTCTTT. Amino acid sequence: CASSPGTENTEAFF.

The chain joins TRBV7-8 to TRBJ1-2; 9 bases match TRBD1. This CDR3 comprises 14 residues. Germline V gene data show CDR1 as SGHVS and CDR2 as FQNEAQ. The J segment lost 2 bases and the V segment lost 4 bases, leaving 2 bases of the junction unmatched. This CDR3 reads CASSSDRGNYGYTF. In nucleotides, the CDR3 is TGTGCCAGCAGCTCGGACAGGGGAAACTATGGCTACACCTTC.

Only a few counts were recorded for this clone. This CDR3 reads CASSQREANSYEQYF. The DNA of the CDR3 is TGTGCCAGCAGTCAGCGGGAGGCCAACTCCTACGAGCAGTACTTC. The J gene is TRBJ2-7, the V gene TRBV6-5; 9 positions agree with TRBD2. J gave up 0 bases and V 5 bases, and 5 bases lay outside the gene matches. Germline V lookup: CDR1 MNHEY, CDR2 SVGAGI. This CDR3 is 15 amino acids long.

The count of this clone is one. The CDR3: CASSETGTGWTYGYTF. CDR3 coding DNA: TGTGCCAGCAGTGAAACGGGGACAGGGTGGACCTATGGCTACACCTTC. The chain recombines TRBV6-1 with TRBJ1-2, with 9 bases fitting TRBD1. Trimming took 2 bases from V and 4 from J; bases not matched to a gene: 8. This CDR3 is 16 amino acids long. Germline CDR1 reads MNHNS; CDR2 reads SASEGT.

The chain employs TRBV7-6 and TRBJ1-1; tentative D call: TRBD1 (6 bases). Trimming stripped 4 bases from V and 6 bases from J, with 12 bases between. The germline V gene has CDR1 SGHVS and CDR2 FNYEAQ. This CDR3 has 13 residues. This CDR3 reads CASSSDRLAEAFF. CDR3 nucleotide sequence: TGTGCCAGCAGCTCCGACAGGCTGGCTGAAGCTTTCTTT. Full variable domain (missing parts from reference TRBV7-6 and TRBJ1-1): GAGVSQSPRYKVTKRGQDVALRCDPISGHVSLYWYRQALGQGPEFLTYFNYEAQQDKSGLPNDRFSAERPEGSISTLTIQRTEQRDSAMYRCASSSDRLAEAFFGQGTRLTVV.

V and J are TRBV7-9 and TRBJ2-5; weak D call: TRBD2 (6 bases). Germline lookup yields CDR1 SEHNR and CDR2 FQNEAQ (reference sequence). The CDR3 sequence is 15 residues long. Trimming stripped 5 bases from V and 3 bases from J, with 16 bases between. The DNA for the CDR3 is TGTGCCAGCAGCGGGTCAGGGACTCGAGAAGAGACCCAGTACTTC. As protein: CASSGSGTREETQYF.